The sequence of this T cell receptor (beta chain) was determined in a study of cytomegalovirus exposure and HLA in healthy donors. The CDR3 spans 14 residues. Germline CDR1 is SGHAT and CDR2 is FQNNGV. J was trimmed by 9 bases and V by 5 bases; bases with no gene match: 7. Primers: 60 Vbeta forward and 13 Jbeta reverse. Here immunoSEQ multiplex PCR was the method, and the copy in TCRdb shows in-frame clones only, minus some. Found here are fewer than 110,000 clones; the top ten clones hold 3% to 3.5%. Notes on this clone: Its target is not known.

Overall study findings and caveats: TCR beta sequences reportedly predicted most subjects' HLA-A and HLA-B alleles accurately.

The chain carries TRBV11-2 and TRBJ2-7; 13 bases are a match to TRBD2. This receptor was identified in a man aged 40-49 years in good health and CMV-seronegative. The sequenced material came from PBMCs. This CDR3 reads CASSGGLAGVGQYF. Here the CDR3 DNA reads TGTGCCAGCAGCGGTGGACTAGCGGGAGTTGGGCAGTACTTC.